This T cell receptor (beta chain) is from a study of glioma-infiltrating T cells after dendritic cell vaccination. Study in general: Between about 2003 and 2013, patients got autologous tumor lysate-pulsed dendritic cell vaccines. Three intradermal dendritic cell vaccine injections were given every two weeks. Study-wide results and limits: Estimated pretreatment TIL content predicted outcome after dendritic cell vaccination.

Concerning this clone: Its target is not known.

Time point of the sample: after dendritic cell vaccination, including at tumor progression/relapse. Germline CDR1 SEHNR, CDR2 FQNEAQ (reference sequence). The CDR3 runs 14 residues. The V gene lost 5 bases and the J gene lost 10 bases, with 18 bases spanning the gap. TCRdb's table, derived via immunoSEQ multiplex PCR, lists solely in-frame clones and lacks some. The table has around 60,000 clones, around 86% seen once. This TCR was sampled from a human donor with glioblastoma. This chain joins TRBV7-9 and TRBJ1-3, with a tentative D call TRBD1 (6 bases). The input for sequencing was blood, taken after dendritic cell vaccination. CDR3 region: CASSPLGTQGTIYF. CDR3 DNA sequence: TGTGCCAGCAGCCCGTTGGGAACGCAGGGGACCATATATTTT.